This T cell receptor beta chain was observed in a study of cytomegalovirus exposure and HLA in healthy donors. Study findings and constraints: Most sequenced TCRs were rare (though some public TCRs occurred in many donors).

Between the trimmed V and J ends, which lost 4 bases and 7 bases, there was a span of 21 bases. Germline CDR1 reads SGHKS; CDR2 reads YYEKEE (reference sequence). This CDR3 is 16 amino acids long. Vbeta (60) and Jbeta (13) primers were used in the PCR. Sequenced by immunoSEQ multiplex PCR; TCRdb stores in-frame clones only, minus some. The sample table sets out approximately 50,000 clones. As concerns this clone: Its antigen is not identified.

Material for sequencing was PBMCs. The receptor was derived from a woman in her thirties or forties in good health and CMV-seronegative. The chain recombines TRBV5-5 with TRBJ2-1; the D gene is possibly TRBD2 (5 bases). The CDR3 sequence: CASSLYASPEKNEQFF. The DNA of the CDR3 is TGTGCCAGCAGCCTGTACGCTAGCCCTGAAAAAAATGAGCAGTTCTTC.